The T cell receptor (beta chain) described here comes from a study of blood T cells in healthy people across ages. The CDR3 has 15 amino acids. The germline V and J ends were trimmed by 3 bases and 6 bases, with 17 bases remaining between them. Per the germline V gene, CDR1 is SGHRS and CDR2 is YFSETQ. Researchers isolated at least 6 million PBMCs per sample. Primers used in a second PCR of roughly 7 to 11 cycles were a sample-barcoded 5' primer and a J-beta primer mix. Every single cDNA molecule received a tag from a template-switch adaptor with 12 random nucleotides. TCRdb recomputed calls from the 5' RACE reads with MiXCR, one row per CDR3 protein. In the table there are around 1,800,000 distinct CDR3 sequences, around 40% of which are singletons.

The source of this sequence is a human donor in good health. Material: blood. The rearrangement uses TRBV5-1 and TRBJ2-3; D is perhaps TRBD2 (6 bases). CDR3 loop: CASSSRGSLPDTQYF. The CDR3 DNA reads TGCGCCAGCAGCTCCCGGGGGAGCCTCCCCGATACGCAGTATTTT.